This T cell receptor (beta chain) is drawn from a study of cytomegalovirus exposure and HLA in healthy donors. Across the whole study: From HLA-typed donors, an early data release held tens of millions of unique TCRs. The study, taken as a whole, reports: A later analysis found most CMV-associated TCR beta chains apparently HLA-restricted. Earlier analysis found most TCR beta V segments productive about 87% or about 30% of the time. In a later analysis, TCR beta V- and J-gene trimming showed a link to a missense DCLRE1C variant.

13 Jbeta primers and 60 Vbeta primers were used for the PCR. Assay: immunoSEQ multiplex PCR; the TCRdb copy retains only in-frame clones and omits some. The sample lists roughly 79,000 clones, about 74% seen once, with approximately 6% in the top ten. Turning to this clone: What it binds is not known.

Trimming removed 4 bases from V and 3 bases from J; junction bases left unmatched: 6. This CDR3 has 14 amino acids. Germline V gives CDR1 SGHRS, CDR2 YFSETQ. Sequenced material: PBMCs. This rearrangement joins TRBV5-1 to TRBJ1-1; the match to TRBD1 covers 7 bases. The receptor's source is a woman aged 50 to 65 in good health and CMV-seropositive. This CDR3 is CASSTGEPYTEAFF. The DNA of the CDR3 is TGCGCCAGCAGCACAGGGGAGCCGTACACTGAAGCTTTCTTT.